This T cell receptor beta chain was captured by sequencing in a study of regulatory T cells in long-lasting Graves disease. Libraries of TCR beta came from iRepertoire HTBI primers plus Arm-PCR of CDR3 regions. Authors' methods: Gene usage covered over 55 TRBV and 14 TRBJ segments. Via MiXCR, TCRdb re-called the multiplex PCR reads, giving one row per CDR3 protein. TCRdb's processing, not the authors' own work, is the source of the V and J calls. Among roughly 400,000 distinct CDR3 sequences listed, about 20% were seen once. Between the trimmed V and J ends, which lost 2 bases and 1 base, there was a span of 11 bases. The CDR3 runs 16 residues. Per the germline V gene, CDR1 is MNHEY and CDR2 is SVGAGI. This clonotype was seen a few times. Time point meaning: persistent/refractory GD, antithyroid drugs over 5 years with positive TRAb. Generation of the TCR library employed RNA extracted from PBMCs.

The genes are TRBV6-5 and TRBJ2-2; D is unclear. Sequenced material: peripheral blood mononuclear cells (PBMCs), taken when the disease was refractory, from a patient treated with antithyroid drugs. This receptor was obtained from a female donor with Graves disease. The CDR3 region has the DNA TGTGCCAGCAGTTACCCGGACGGAAAGAACACCGGGGAGCTGTTTTTT. This sequence encodes CASSYPDGKNTGELFF.